The sequence of this T cell receptor (beta chain) was determined in a study of identifying expanded T cells in peripheral blood. Points from the study as a whole: Technical replicates showed about 1.1 changed clones; two weeks 15 to 20; four weeks 19. Roughly two-week clone count variance significantly increased as total template count grew.

CDR3 length: 12 residues. Deletions cut 5 bases from V and 2 bases from J, with 6 bases between. Germline assignment: CDR1 SGHAT and CDR2 FQDESV (reference sequence). Details on this clone: Its target is unknown.

Sequencing used immunoSEQ multiplex PCR; TCRdb keeps in-frame clones, though not all of them. The sample shows around 95,000 clones, 80% to 90% of them seen only once. No infections or other immune events were documented during collection. The sequenced sample was blood. This TCR was sampled from a person aged 18 to 75 in good health. The chain joins TRBV11-1 to TRBJ1-1; unclear D gene. The chain's CDR3 is CASSLLNTEAFF. For the CDR3, the DNA is TGTGCCAGCAGCCTCTTAAACACTGAAGCTTTCTTT.